Listed here is a single T cell receptor (beta chain). Germline assignment: CDR1 SNHLY and CDR2 FYNNEI. This CDR3 region has 12 residues. Between the trimmed V and J ends, which lost 1 base and 8 bases, there was a span of 6 bases. Here immunoSEQ multiplex PCR was the method, and the copy in TCRdb shows in-frame clones only, minus some. The table has under 90,000 clones, approximately 93% seen once. The data were taken from a study of technical replicates of blood from several donors. This chain joins TRBV2 and TRBJ2-1, with D hard to call. This receptor was obtained from a human donor in good health. The sample comprised T cells isolated from PBMCs. The CDR3 DNA reads TGTGCCAGCAGTGAAGGTCGGGATGAGCAGTTCTTC. Translating it yields CASSEGRDEQFF.